In its sample, the clone carrying this T cell receptor (beta chain) was seen once. Here immunoSEQ multiplex PCR was the method, and the copy in TCRdb shows in-frame clones only, minus some. Altogether about 80,000 clones are present, 91% being singletons, with the ten largest covering around 0.42%. This sample was included in a study of technical replicates of blood from several donors. The CDR3 is 16 amino acids. J was trimmed by 2 bases and V by 0 bases; bases with no gene match: 4. Germline V gene sequence: CDR1 SGHRS, CDR2 YFSETQ. Sequenced sample: T cells isolated from PBMCs. J is TRBJ1-5 and V is TRBV5-1; TRBD1 matches 8 bases. This clonotype originated in a human donor in good health. Written as DNA, the CDR3 is TGCGCCAGCAGCTTGGATCCAGGGGGCGGCAATCAGCCCCAGCATTTT. Encoded protein: CASSLDPGGGNQPQHF.